This TCR beta chain was captured in a study of T cell responses to AZD1222 COVID-19 vaccine. Trimming took off 3 bases at V and 0 bases at J, with 12 bases between the two ends. Germline V gene data show CDR1 as KGHSH and CDR2 as LQKENI. CDR3 size: 16 residues. The repertoire was sequenced with immunoSEQ multiplex PCR; TCRdb's copy has only in-frame clones and lacks some. The sample consists of just over 150,000 clones, 85% to 90% of them appearing once. Study-wide results and limits: Most donors were white British, females outnumbered males, and clonal diversity was possibly underestimated. As reported, nearly half of all spike-specific TCRs target variant regions that are unmutated.

On this clone itself: The target antigen is unknown.

This clonotype was sampled from an adult who received the AZD1222 COVID-19 vaccine. The chain carries TRBV18 and TRBJ1-3, with D unclear. The starting material was peripheral blood, obtained 28 days after the second AZD1222 dose. The CDR3 is CASSPLDLDSGNTIYF. The CDR3 region has the DNA TGTGCCAGCTCACCCCTGGACCTCGACTCTGGAAACACCATATATTTT.